A single sample is the source of the 31 T cell receptor beta chains below, sequenced in a study of blood T cell repertoires in COVID-19. Sequencing was performed with immunoSEQ multiplex PCR; in TCRdb, only in-frame clones are kept and a portion is missing. The sample carries around 200,000 clones, 80% to 90% recorded once. Sample: peripheral blood. Every receptor here comes from a man between 60 and 75 years old who had recovered from COVID-19.

The V and J genes are TRBV4-1 and TRBJ2-3, with TRBD2 matching 10 bases. After removal of 0 bases from V and 5 bases from J, the junction contained 8 bases not matched to a gene. CDR3 length: 17 residues. Germline lookup yields CDR1 MGHRA and CDR2 YSYEKL. CDR3 sequence (DNA): TGCGCCAGCAGCCAAGACCCTGCTAGCGGGGGCGGAGATACGCAGTATTTT. Translating gives CASSQDPASGGGDTQYF.

V usage is TRBV10-3 and J usage is TRBJ2-1; TRBD2 matches 13 bases. The CDR3 contains 14 residues. The germline V gene encodes CDR1 ENHRY and CDR2 SYGVKD. V dropped 6 bases and J dropped 10; count of bases not matched to a gene: 6. The CDR3 is CAIRAGTSGKEQFF. The CDR3 DNA reads TGTGCCATCAGAGCTGGGACTAGCGGGAAGGAGCAGTTCTTC.

CDR3 in DNA: TGCAGCGTTGTCCTAGGAGGGGGCACGGGCTACACCTTC. It translates to CSVVLGGGTGYTF. The rearrangement uses TRBV29-1 and TRBJ1-2; TRBD1 aligns across 7 bases. Unmatched junction bases numbered 10, after V lost 4 bases and J lost 8 bases. The CDR3 has 13 amino acids. Per the germline V gene, CDR1 is SQVTM and CDR2 is ANQGSEA.

This clone was found once. The rearrangement uses TRBV18 and TRBJ2-7; 7 nucleotides agree with TRBD1. From germline, CDR1 is KGHSH and CDR2 LQKENI. The CDR3 is made up of 16 amino acids. Trimming at V came to 3 bases and at J to 0 bases, leaving 8 bases not matched to a gene. CDR3: CASSPHRDSPSYEQYF. DNA of the CDR3: TGTGCCAGCTCACCTCACCGGGACAGTCCCTCCTACGAGCAGTACTTC.

A single count supports this clone. The rearrangement uses TRBV5-1 and TRBJ2-5; 7 bases agree with TRBD1. The junction had 6 bases not matched to a gene; V was cut back by 6 bases and J by 1 base. Germline CDR1 is SGHRS and CDR2 is YFSETQ. The CDR3 has 14 residues. The DNA of the CDR3 is TGCGCCAGCAACCAGGGACAGAGCCAAGAGACCCAGTACTTC. It translates to CASNQGQSQETQYF.

This chain connects TRBV7-2 to TRBJ1-2; D is undetermined. The CDR3 has 13 residues. The ends were cut back, 5 bases at V and 1 base at J, with 8 bases in the middle. Germline V gene sequence: CDR1 SGHTA, CDR2 FQGNSA. The CDR3 loop is CASSPSVNYGYTF. The DNA of the CDR3 is TGTGCCAGCAGCCCCAGCGTTAACTATGGCTACACCTTC.

J is TRBJ1-1 and V is TRBV6-1; 10 positions match TRBD1. Germline loops: CDR1 MNHNS, CDR2 SASEGT. This CDR3 contains 15 residues. With V trimmed by 2 bases and J by 4 bases, 4 bases remained unmatched. CDR3 residues: CASSERTGGGTEAFF. The CDR3 bases are TGTGCCAGCAGTGAAAGGACAGGGGGAGGCACTGAAGCTTTCTTT.

As concerns this clone: Other DNA sequences in the same sample also yield this CDR3. The chain joins TRBV5-1 to TRBJ2-7; 7 bases are a match to TRBD1. The junction had 3 bases not matched to a gene; V was cut back by 4 bases and J by 2 bases. CDR3 size: 13 residues. Looked up from germline, CDR1 is SGHRS and CDR2 is YFSETQ. DNA of the CDR3: TGCGCCAGCAGCCGGGACAGCACCTACGAGCAGTACTTC. Protein sequence: CASSRDSTYEQYF. Full variable domain (outside the CDR3, taken from reference TRBV5-1 and TRBJ2-7): KAGVTQTPRYLIKTRGQQVTLSCSPISGHRSVSWYQQTPGQGLQFLFEYFSETQRNKGNFPGRFSGRQFSNSRSEMNVSTLELGDSALYLCASSRDSTYEQYFGPGTRLTVT.

This chain uses TRBV27 with TRBJ1-2, with D unclear. This CDR3 is built from 14 residues. Germline CDR1 MNHEY, CDR2 SMNVEV (reference sequence). The V and J ends lost 5 bases and 5 bases respectively, with 15 bases between them. The CDR3 is CASSPREFPYGYTF. The CDR3 DNA is TGTGCCAGCAGTCCAAGGGAGTTCCCATATGGCTACACCTTC.

The chain combines TRBV4-1 with TRBJ2-7, with 9 bases that match TRBD1. Germline V gene data show CDR1 as MGHRA and CDR2 as YSYEKL. V lost 2 bases, J lost 5 bases, and 13 bases stayed unmatched. There are 17 residues in the CDR3. CDR3 protein: CASSQSPQGQGIDEQYF. CDR3 bases: TGCGCCAGCAGCCAATCCCCGCAGGGACAGGGTATCGACGAGCAGTACTTC.

This chain connects TRBV2 to TRBJ2-7, with 13 bases identical to TRBD2. Germline trimming cut 6 bases from V and 1 base from J; bases unmatched to any gene: 9. This CDR3 spans 17 amino acids. Looked up from germline, CDR1 is SNHLY and CDR2 is FYNNEI. CDR3 residues: CASRYGTSGVQSYEQYF. The CDR3 coding sequence is TGTGCCAGCAGATACGGGACTAGCGGGGTACAATCCTACGAGCAGTACTTC.

This chain connects TRBV28 to TRBJ2-7; 11 bases fit TRBD2. CDR1 is MDHEN, CDR2 SYDVKM, per germline. V shed 2 bases, J shed 1 base, and the junction held 1 base outside the gene matches. The CDR3 is 15 residues long. CDR3 nucleotide sequence: TGTGCCAGCAGTTTAGGGACTAGCGGTTCCTACGAGCAGTACTTC. It yields the protein CASSLGTSGSYEQYF.

V is TRBV3-1 (or the pseudogene TRBV3-2) and J is TRBJ1-6, with D hard to call. Trimming pared 7 bases from V and 4 bases from J, leaving 11 bases between. The CDR3 consists of 14 residues. Germline V gene lookup returns CDR1 LGHDT and CDR2 YNNKEL (reference sequence). CDR3 in DNA: TGTGCCAGCACCCCACAGATTTATAATTCACCCCTCCACTTT. Translation: CASTPQIYNSPLHF.

For this clone: Additional DNA sequences in this sample encode the identical CDR3. V and J are TRBV12-3 or TRBV12-4 and TRBJ2-7, with D tentatively TRBD2 (5 bases). V was pared by 6 bases and J by 3 bases, with 6 bases between. The CDR3 consists of 11 residues. The CDR3: CASSGGYEQYF. CDR3 nucleotides: TGTGCCAGCAGCGGAGGCTACGAGCAGTACTTC.

This sequence joins TRBV28 and TRBJ1-5, with a possible D match to TRBD1 (5 bases). Germline-derived CDR1 and CDR2 are MDHEN and SYDVKM. The V gene lost 3 bases and the J gene lost 0 bases, with 12 bases spanning the gap. The CDR3 spans 16 residues. The CDR3 DNA is TGTGCCAGCAGTTTGGGTGGAGGGGCTAGCAATCAGCCCCAGCATTTT. Translated: CASSLGGGASNQPQHF.

The V call is TRBV7-8, the J call TRBJ2-7; possible D gene TRBD1, 6 bases. The V and J ends lost 5 bases and 1 base respectively, with 18 bases between them. CDR3 size: 16 residues. CDR1 is SGHVS and CDR2 is FQNEAQ in the germline V gene. CDR3 nucleotide sequence: TGTGCCAGCAGCCTCTTGCTAGGACAGCCTTCCTACGAGCAGTACTTC. Its protein is CASSLLLGQPSYEQYF.

The chain links TRBV6-1 to TRBJ2-3, with 13 positions matching TRBD2. Germline trimming cut 4 bases from V and 3 bases from J; bases unmatched to any gene: 7. The germline V gene encodes CDR1 MNHNS and CDR2 SASEGT. The CDR3 sequence is 17 residues long. The CDR3 nucleotides read TGTGCCAGCAGTGGGGAGACTAGCGGGAGGTGGACAGATACGCAGTATTTT. Its protein is CASSGETSGRWTDTQYF.

This clone was recorded once. The V call is TRBV19, the J call TRBJ1-5; D is unresolved. With 7 bases removed from V and 3 bases from J, the gap between germline ends came to 7 bases. Germline values: CDR1 LNHDA, CDR2 SQIVND (reference sequence). The CDR3 has 12 residues. The CDR3 DNA follows: TGTGCCAGTACAGGTCCCAATCAGCCCCAGCATTTT. Amino acid sequence: CASTGPNQPQHF.

The chain uses TRBV7-9 and TRBJ1-6; perhaps TRBD1 as D (6 bases). The CDR3 is 15 residues long. Per germline, CDR1 SEHNR and CDR2 FQNEAQ (reference sequence). Deletions cut 2 bases from V and 8 bases from J, with 13 bases between. In DNA, the CDR3 is TGTGCCAGCAGCTTATTAGGCTCAGGGGATTCACCCCTCCACTTT. This codes for CASSLLGSGDSPLHF.

V usage is TRBV13 and J usage is TRBJ1-6; 7 positions match TRBD1. CDR1 and CDR2 (germline): PRHDT, FYEKMQ (reference sequence). The CDR3 length is 15 residues. Losses at the gene ends were 3 bases for V and 5 bases for J; bases not matched to a gene: 4. In nucleotides, the CDR3 is TGTGCCAGCAGCTTTAACAGGGGTCATAATTCACCCCTCCACTTT. Amino acid sequence: CASSFNRGHNSPLHF.

The V call is TRBV12-3 or TRBV12-4, the J call TRBJ1-5; D gene uncertain. The CDR3 runs 12 residues. The V end was cut by 5 bases, the J end by 2 bases, with 4 bases between. The CDR3 protein is CASSPGNQPQHF. The CDR3 region has the DNA TGTGCCAGCAGTCCCGGCAATCAGCCCCAGCATTTT.

This chain links TRBV5-1 with TRBJ1-6, with 7 nucleotides matching TRBD1. CDR1 and CDR2 from the germline V gene are SGHRS and YFSETQ. This CDR3 has 19 amino acids. V gave up 1 base and J gave up 0 bases; unmatched junction bases: 10. CDR3 nucleotides: TGCGCCAGCAGCTTGAGGACAGGAGCGAGTAGCTCCTATAATTCACCCCTCCACTTT. Protein product: CASSLRTGASSSYNSPLHF.

This chain uses TRBV2 with TRBJ1-3, with TRBD1 identical over 8 bases. In germline, CDR1 is SNHLY, CDR2 FYNNEI. J lost 4 bases, V lost 8 bases, and 10 bases had no gene match. The CDR3 covers 15 residues. The CDR3 coding sequence is TGTGCCAGCCCTGGACAGGGACTTCGGGGAAACACCATATATTTT. Translating gives CASPGQGLRGNTIYF.

V is TRBV3-1 (or the pseudogene TRBV3-2) and J is TRBJ2-3, with 12 bases aligning to TRBD1. CDR3 length: 18 residues. J was trimmed by 4 bases and V by 0 bases; bases with no gene match: 8. Germline CDR1 reads LGHDT; CDR2 reads YNNKEL (reference sequence). DNA of the CDR3: TGTGCCAGCAGCCAAGACTTTCCGGGACAGGGGGCATCAGATACGCAGTATTTT. This sequence encodes CASSQDFPGQGASDTQYF.

The chain carries TRBV5-6 and TRBJ1-1; D call uncertain. Trimming cost V 1 base and J 7 bases, with 20 bases left between them. The CDR3 is made up of 16 amino acids. Per the germline V gene, CDR1 is SGHDT and CDR2 is YYEEEE. In DNA form, the CDR3 reads TGTGCCAGCAGCTTGAGCCGAAGTACGTTCCTAGGTGAAGCTTTCTTT. It encodes CASSLSRSTFLGEAFF.

V gene TRBV3-1 (or the pseudogene TRBV3-2) combines with J gene TRBJ1-2; D not resolved. The CDR3 totals 14 residues. The V gene lost 4 bases and the J gene lost 4 bases, with 13 bases spanning the gap. CDR1 LGHDT and CDR2 YNNKEL come from the germline V gene (reference sequence). The CDR3 spells CASSPEEGSYGYTF. The CDR3 DNA is TGTGCCAGCAGCCCGGAGGAAGGGTCCTATGGCTACACCTTC.

The chain employs TRBV11-3 and TRBJ2-3; possible D gene TRBD1, 5 bases. The CDR3 has 14 residues. Trimming left V 4 bases short and J 2 bases short, with 10 bases between. Germline V lookup: CDR1 SGHNT, CDR2 YENEEA. The CDR3 here is CASSSGQITDTQYF. The CDR3 nucleotides read TGTGCCAGCAGCTCCGGACAAATCACAGATACGCAGTATTTT.

The genes are TRBV12-3 or TRBV12-4 and TRBJ2-5; D is uncertain. V gave up 6 bases and J gave up 6 bases, with 8 bases separating them. CDR3 length equals 11 residues. The CDR3: CASSPSQTQYF. CDR3 bases: TGTGCCAGCAGCCCCTCCCAGACCCAGTACTTC.

The genes are TRBV9 and TRBJ2-1; 11 bases are a match to TRBD2. Unmatched junction bases numbered 5, after V lost 3 bases and J lost 3 bases. The CDR3 sequence is 16 residues long. Germline values: CDR1 SGDLS, CDR2 YYNGEE. This CDR3 is CASSAPGTSGYNEQFF. In DNA form, the CDR3 reads TGTGCCAGCAGCGCCCCCGGGACTAGCGGCTACAATGAGCAGTTCTTC.

The chain combines TRBV9 with TRBJ1-2; 8 nucleotides align to TRBD1. The CDR3 consists of 18 residues. CDR1 is SGDLS, CDR2 YYNGEE, per germline. J was trimmed by 5 bases and V by 0 bases; bases with no gene match: 15. In DNA, the CDR3 is TGTGCCAGCAGCGTAGGCCGTGGAACAGGGGGATCGGTATATGGCTACACCTTC. Translated, it gives CASSVGRGTGGSVYGYTF. Full variable domain (missing parts from reference TRBV9 and TRBJ1-2): DSGVTQTPKHLITATGQRVTLRCSPRSGDLSVYWYQQSLDQGLQFLIQYYNGEERAKGNILERFSAQQFPDLHSELNLSSLELGDSALYFCASSVGRGTGGSVYGYTFGSGTRLTVV.

The genes are TRBV10-1 and TRBJ2-1; 11 bases agree with TRBD2. Germline values: CDR1 WNHNN, CDR2 SYGVQD (reference sequence). V gave up 1 base and J gave up 4 bases; unmatched junction bases: 6. The CDR3 has 17 residues. The CDR3 DNA sequence: TGCGCCAGCAGTGAGTTAATCTCTAGCGGGAGGTACAATGAGCAGTTCTTC. This gives the protein CASSELISSGRYNEQFF.